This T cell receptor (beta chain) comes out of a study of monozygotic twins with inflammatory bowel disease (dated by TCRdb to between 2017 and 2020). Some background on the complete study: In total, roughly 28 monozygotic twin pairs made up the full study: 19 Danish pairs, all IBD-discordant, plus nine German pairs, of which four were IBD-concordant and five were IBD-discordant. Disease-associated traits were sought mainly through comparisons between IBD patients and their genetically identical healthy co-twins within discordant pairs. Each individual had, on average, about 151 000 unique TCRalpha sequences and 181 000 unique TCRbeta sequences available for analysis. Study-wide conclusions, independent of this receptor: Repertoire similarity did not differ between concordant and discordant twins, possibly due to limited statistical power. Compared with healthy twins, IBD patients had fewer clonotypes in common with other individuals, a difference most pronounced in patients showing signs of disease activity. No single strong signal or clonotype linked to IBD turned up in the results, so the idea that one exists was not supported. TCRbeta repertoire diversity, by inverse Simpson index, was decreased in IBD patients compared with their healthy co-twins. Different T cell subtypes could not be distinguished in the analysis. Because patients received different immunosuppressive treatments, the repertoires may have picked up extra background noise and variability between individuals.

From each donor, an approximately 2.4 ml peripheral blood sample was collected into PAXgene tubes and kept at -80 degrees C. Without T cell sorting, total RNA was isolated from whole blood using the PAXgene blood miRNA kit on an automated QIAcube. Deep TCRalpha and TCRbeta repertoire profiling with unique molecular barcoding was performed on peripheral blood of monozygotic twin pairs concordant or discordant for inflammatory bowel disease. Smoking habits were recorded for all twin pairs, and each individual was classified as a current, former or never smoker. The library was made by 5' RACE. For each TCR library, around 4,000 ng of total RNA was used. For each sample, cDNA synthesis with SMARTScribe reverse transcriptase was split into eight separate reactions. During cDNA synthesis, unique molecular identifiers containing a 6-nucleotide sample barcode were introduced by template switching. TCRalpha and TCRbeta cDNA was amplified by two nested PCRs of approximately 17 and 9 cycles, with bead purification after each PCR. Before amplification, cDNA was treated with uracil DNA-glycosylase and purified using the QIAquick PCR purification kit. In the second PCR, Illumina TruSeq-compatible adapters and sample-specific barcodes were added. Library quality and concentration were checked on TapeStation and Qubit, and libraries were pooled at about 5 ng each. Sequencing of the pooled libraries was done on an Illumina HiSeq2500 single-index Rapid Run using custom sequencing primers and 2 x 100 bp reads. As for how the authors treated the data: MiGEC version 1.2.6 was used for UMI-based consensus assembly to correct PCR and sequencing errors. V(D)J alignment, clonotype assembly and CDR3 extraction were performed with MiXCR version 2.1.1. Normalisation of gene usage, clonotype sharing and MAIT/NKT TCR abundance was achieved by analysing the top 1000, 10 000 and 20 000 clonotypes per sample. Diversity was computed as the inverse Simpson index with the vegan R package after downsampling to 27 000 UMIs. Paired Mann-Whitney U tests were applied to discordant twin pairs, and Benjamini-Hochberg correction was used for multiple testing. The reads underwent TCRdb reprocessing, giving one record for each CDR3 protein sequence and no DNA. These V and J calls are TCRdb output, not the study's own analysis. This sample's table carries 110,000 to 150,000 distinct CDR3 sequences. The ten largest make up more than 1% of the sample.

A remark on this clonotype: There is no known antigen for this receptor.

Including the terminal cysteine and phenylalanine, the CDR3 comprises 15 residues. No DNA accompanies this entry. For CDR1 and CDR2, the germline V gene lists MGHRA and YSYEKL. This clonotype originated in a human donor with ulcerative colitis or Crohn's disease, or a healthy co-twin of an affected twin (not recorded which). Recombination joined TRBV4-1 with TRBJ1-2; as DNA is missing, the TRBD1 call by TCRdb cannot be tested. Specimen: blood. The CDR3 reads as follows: CASSQGIDGIYGYTF.